The present T cell receptor beta chain was sequenced within a study of beta chain features in type 1 diabetes. Background on the study: Healthy donors, compared against patients, showed similar age, gender and cell yields. Taken together, all samples contributed approximately 110 million examined sorted cells.

Study-level results: People with Type 1 diabetes carried modestly yet significantly shorter TCRB CDR3s in all four CD4+ subsets. Researchers reported that naive, central memory and Treg TCRB repertoires appeared more similar in patients than in healthy donors.

Sequencing targeted expressed TCRB transcripts, as all isolated RNA had been reverse transcribed. The method was immunoSEQ multiplex PCR; TCRdb's version includes in-frame clones alone and lacks a portion of them. The data show 500,000 to 850,000 clones, around 15% seen once. CDR1 is MNHEY and CDR2 is SVGAGI in the germline V gene. The CDR3 loop spans 13 amino acids. The V end was cut by 6 bases, the J end by 4 bases, with 7 bases between. About this clone: Its target is unknown.

This TCR derives from a man in his late teens or twenties with type 1 diabetes. The rearrangement links TRBV6-5 to TRBJ2-6; no reliable D call. Sequenced input: naive CD4+ T cells from blood. The CDR3 DNA sequence: TGTGCCAGCAGGAGTCCCGGGGCCAACGTCCTGACTTTC. This gives the protein CASRSPGANVLTF.